A selection of T cell receptor beta chains follows, all from one sample in a study of blood T cell repertoires in COVID-19. The table came from immunoSEQ multiplex PCR; TCRdb's copy has only in-frame clones and leaves some out. The table has approximately 130,000 clones, around nine tenths seen once. The sample taken for sequencing was peripheral blood. These receptors all stem from a woman between 50 and 59 years old with acute or convalescent COVID-19. Each CDR3 is given with its conserved first and last residue. The D gene is left open where the match is weak. Some rows have no size entry. The others give once, few or many, or a class for an expanded clone.

J: TRBJ1-2
size: -
D: -
V: TRBV9
CDR3: CASSVEAVNYGYTF
DNA: TGTGCCAGCAGCGTAGAGGCGGTTAACTATGGCTACACCTTC

J: TRBJ1-4
size: -
D: -
V: TRBV4-1
CDR3: CASSQDSAPSGKLFF
DNA: TGCGCCAGCAGCCAAGATAGTGCCCCGAGTGGAAAACTGTTTTTT

J: TRBJ2-1
size: once
D: TRBD2
V: TRBV30
CDR3: CAWSQRGGYNEQFF
DNA: TGTGCCTGGAGCCAGCGGGGAGGGTACAATGAGCAGTTCTTC

J: TRBJ1-1
size: -
D: -
V: TRBV4-2
CDR3: CASSRAGDPTEAFF
DNA: TGTGCCAGCAGCCGCGCAGGGGACCCCACTGAAGCTTTCTTT

J: TRBJ2-5
size: once
D: TRBD1
V: TRBV3-1/TRBV3-2
CDR3: CASFDRGRGETQYF
DNA: TGTGCCAGCTTTGACAGGGGGCGAGGAGAGACCCAGTACTTC

J: TRBJ2-3
size: -
D: TRBD2
V: TRBV6-5
CDR3: CASSYGGGGNTDTQYF
DNA: TGTGCCAGCAGTTACGGTGGCGGGGGGAACACAGATACGCAGTATTTT

J: TRBJ2-7
size: -
D: TRBD1
V: TRBV6-5
CDR3: CASNPPGTVFYEQYF
DNA: TGTGCCAGCAACCCACCGGGGACAGTCTTCTACGAGCAGTACTTC

J: TRBJ1-1
size: -
D: TRBD1
V: TRBV4-3
CDR3: CASSQDSGGNTEAFF
DNA: TGCGCCAGCAGCCAAGATTCAGGGGGGAACACTGAAGCTTTCTTT

J: TRBJ2-7
size: -
D: -
V: TRBV7-2
CDR3: CASSLFQGTSSYEQYF
DNA: TGTGCCAGCAGCTTATTCCAGGGGACAAGCTCCTACGAGCAGTACTTC

J: TRBJ1-2
size: -
D: TRBD1
V: TRBV29-1
CDR3: CSVGALTGDVDGYTF
DNA: TGCAGCGTTGGGGCCCTGACAGGGGACGTTGATGGCTACACCTTC

J: TRBJ1-4
size: -
D: -
V: TRBV18
CDR3: CASSPGLSTNEKLFF
DNA: TGTGCCAGCTCACCTGGACTTTCAACTAATGAAAAACTGTTTTTT

J: TRBJ1-1
size: -
D: -
V: TRBV6-2/TRBV6-3
CDR3: CASSPDSHTEAFF
DNA: TGTGCCAGCAGTCCGGACAGCCACACTGAAGCTTTCTTT

J: TRBJ2-5
size: -
D: TRBD2
V: TRBV4-1
CDR3: CASSQEGGTSGEQETQYF
DNA: TGCGCCAGCAGCCAAGAAGGGGGGACTAGCGGGGAGCAAGAGACCCAGTACTTC

J: TRBJ2-5
size: -
D: -
V: TRBV4-3
CDR3: CASSQVGAGETQYF
DNA: TGCGCCAGCAGCCAAGTTGGGGCGGGGGAGACCCAGTACTTC

J: TRBJ1-3
size: few
D: -
V: TRBV29-1
CDR3: CSVAFSGNTIYF
DNA: TGCAGCGTTGCTTTCTCTGGAAACACCATATATTTT

J: TRBJ2-1
size: -
D: TRBD2
V: TRBV6-1
CDR3: CASSGTTSGGANEQFF
DNA: TGTGCCAGCAGTGGAACAACTAGCGGGGGGGCAAATGAGCAGTTCTTC

J: TRBJ2-1
size: -
D: TRBD1
V: TRBV4-2
CDR3: CASSPQDRVNEQFF
DNA: TGTGCCAGCAGCCCTCAGGACAGGGTTAATGAGCAGTTCTTC

J: TRBJ2-1
size: -
D: TRBD1
V: TRBV5-4
CDR3: CARSRDRAANEQFF
DNA: TGTGCCAGGTCCCGGGACAGGGCGGCTAATGAGCAGTTCTTC

J: TRBJ1-1
size: -
D: -
V: TRBV19
CDR3: CACLNRFTEAFF
DNA: TGTGCCTGCCTAAACAGATTTACTGAAGCTTTCTTT

J: TRBJ1-2
size: -
D: -
V: TRBV6-6
CDR3: CASSYSRTVTYGYTF
DNA: TGTGCCAGCAGTTACTCGAGGACAGTTACCTATGGCTACACCTTC

J: TRBJ1-1
size: -
D: TRBD1
V: TRBV18
CDR3: CASSLGQGKTEAFF
DNA: TGTGCCAGCTCACTGGGACAGGGGAAGACTGAAGCTTTCTTT

J: TRBJ2-2
size: once
D: TRBD2
V: TRBV29-1
CDR3: CSVSSGSGELFF
DNA: TGCAGCGTGTCTAGCGGGAGCGGGGAGCTGTTTTTT

J: TRBJ2-1
size: -
D: -
V: TRBV29-1
CDR3: CSVLRTGALYEQFF
DNA: TGCAGCGTTCTTAGAACGGGAGCCTTATATGAGCAGTTCTTC

J: TRBJ1-2
size: -
D: TRBD1
V: TRBV13
CDR3: CASSFSQGAGGYTF
DNA: TGTGCCAGCAGCTTTTCACAGGGGGCGGGTGGCTACACCTTC

J: TRBJ2-3
size: -
D: TRBD2
V: TRBV9
CDR3: CASSAFPGTSGEGPTDTQYF
DNA: TGTGCCAGCAGCGCCTTCCCCGGGACTAGCGGGGAAGGACCCACAGATACGCAGTATTTT

J: TRBJ2-3
size: -
D: -
V: TRBV11-3
CDR3: CASSLQGSDTQYF
DNA: TGTGCCAGCAGCTTACAGGGGTCAGATACGCAGTATTTT

J: TRBJ2-7
size: -
D: -
V: TRBV5-1
CDR3: CASSVSGPGQGAGEQYF
DNA: -

J: TRBJ1-5
size: few
D: -
V: TRBV4-2
CDR3: CASSLRQYNQPQHF
DNA: TGTGCCAGCAGTCTCCGACAGTACAATCAGCCCCAGCATTTT

J: TRBJ2-6
size: -
D: -
V: TRBV27
CDR3: CASSLSGANVLTF
DNA: TGTGCCAGCAGTCTCTCTGGGGCCAACGTCCTGACTTTC

J: TRBJ1-1
size: -
D: -
V: TRBV19
CDR3: CASSRYGAGATLNTEAFF
DNA: TGTGCCAGTAGTCGCTATGGGGCGGGGGCAACTTTGAACACTGAAGCTTTCTTT

J: TRBJ2-6
size: once
D: -
V: TRBV5-1
CDR3: CASSSTGTGANVLTF
DNA: TGCGCCAGCAGCTCAACAGGGACGGGGGCCAACGTCCTGACTTTC

J: TRBJ2-3
size: -
D: TRBD1
V: TRBV2
CDR3: CASSDDFMGQGPDTQYF
DNA: TGTGCCAGCAGTGACGATTTTATGGGACAGGGTCCAGATACGCAGTATTTT

J: TRBJ1-5
size: -
D: -
V: TRBV29-1
CDR3: CSVKAGGNQPQHF
DNA: TGCAGCGTTAAAGCCGGGGGCAATCAGCCCCAGCATTTT

J: TRBJ2-2
size: -
D: TRBD2
V: TRBV5-1
CDR3: CASRMSGSGTGELFF
DNA: TGCGCCAGCCGCATGAGCGGGAGTGGCACCGGGGAGCTGTTTTTT

J: TRBJ1-2
size: -
D: -
V: TRBV4-1
CDR3: CASSPGQTNYGYTF
DNA: TGCGCCAGCAGCCCCGGACAGACTAACTATGGCTACACCTTC

J: TRBJ2-5
size: -
D: -
V: TRBV14
CDR3: CASSLQRTGNQETQYF
DNA: TGTGCCAGCAGCCTCCAGCGGACTGGCAACCAAGAGACCCAGTACTTC

J: TRBJ1-6
size: -
D: -
V: TRBV6-6
CDR3: CASNQGRTSYNSPLHF
DNA: TGTGCCAGCAACCAAGGGAGGACGTCCTATAATTCACCCCTCCACTTT

J: TRBJ1-2
size: -
D: -
V: TRBV7-3
CDR3: CASSPDGSGYGYTF
DNA: TGTGCCAGCAGCCCGGACGGGAGCGGCTATGGCTACACCTTC

J: TRBJ2-1
size: -
D: -
V: TRBV30
CDR3: CAWTTLHEQFF
DNA: TGTGCCTGGACCACTCTGCATGAGCAGTTCTTC

J: TRBJ1-2
size: few
D: -
V: TRBV6-6
CDR3: CAIWGERDGYTF
DNA: TGTGCCATCTGGGGGGAGCGGGATGGCTACACCTTC

J: TRBJ2-3
size: -
D: TRBD2
V: TRBV7-8
CDR3: CASSLEAGDPTDTQYF
DNA: TGTGCCAGCAGCTTAGAAGCGGGGGACCCCACAGATACGCAGTATTTT

J: TRBJ2-5
size: -
D: -
V: TRBV9
CDR3: CASSGKSGFGETQYF
DNA: TGTGCCAGCAGCGGAAAATCAGGGTTCGGGGAGACCCAGTACTTC

J: TRBJ2-5
size: -
D: -
V: TRBV18
CDR3: CASSPTEETQYF
DNA: TGTGCCAGCTCACCAACTGAAGAGACCCAGTACTTC

J: TRBJ2-1
size: -
D: -
V: TRBV5-6
CDR3: CASSLEGVAYNEQFF
DNA: TGTGCCAGCAGCTTGGAAGGGGTAGCCTACAATGAGCAGTTCTTC

J: TRBJ1-5
size: -
D: -
V: TRBV7-9
CDR3: CASSMEGIQPQHF
DNA: TGTGCCAGCTCCATGGAGGGGATTCAGCCCCAGCATTTT